This T cell receptor (beta chain) was observed in a study of T-cell reconstitution after alpha-beta-depleted transplantation in children. Preparation of the TCRbeta library involved a method that used unique molecular identifiers. TCRdb analysed the PCR reads with MiXCR anew, one entry per CDR3 protein. This sample has some 500,000 distinct CDR3 sequences; around 17% occur once, and the top ten carry approximately 3%. The receptor was derived from a human donor who donated a stem cell graft to a child with acute lymphoblastic leukemia. Sample: PBMCs from the stem cell graft donor, taken from the stem cell graft.

CDR3 amino acids: CASSPLWSSYNEQFF. Here the CDR3 DNA reads TGTGCCAGCAGCCCCCTGTGGAGCTCCTACAATGAGCAGTTCTTC. J is TRBJ2-1 and V is TRBV7-3; D ambiguous. Germline V gene lookup returns CDR1 SGHTA and CDR2 FQGTGA. The V end was cut by 5 bases, the J end by 0 bases, with 11 bases between. The CDR3 has 15 residues.